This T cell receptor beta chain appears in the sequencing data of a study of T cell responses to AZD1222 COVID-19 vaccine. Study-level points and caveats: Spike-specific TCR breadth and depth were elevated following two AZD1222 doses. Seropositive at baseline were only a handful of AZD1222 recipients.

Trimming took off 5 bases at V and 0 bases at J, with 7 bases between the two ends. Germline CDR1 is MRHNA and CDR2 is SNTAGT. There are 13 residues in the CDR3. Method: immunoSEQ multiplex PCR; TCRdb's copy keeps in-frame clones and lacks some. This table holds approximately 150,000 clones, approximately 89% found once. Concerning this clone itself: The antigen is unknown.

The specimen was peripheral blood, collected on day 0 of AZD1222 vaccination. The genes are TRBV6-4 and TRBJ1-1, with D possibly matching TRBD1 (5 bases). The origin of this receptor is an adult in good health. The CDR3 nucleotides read TGTGCCAGCAGTAGGGGAATGAACACTGAAGCTTTCTTT. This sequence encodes CASSRGMNTEAFF.